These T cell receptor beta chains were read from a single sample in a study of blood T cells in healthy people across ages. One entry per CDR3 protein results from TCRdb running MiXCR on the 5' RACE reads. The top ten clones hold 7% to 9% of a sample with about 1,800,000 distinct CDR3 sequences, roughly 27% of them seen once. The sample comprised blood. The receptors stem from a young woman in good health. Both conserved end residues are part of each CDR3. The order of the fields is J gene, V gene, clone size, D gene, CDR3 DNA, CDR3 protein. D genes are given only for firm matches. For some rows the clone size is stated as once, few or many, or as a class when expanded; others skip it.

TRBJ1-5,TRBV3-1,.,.,TGTGCCAGCAGCCAAGATCGGGAAGCGGGCGTGAGTAGGCAGCCCCAGCATTTT,CASSQDREAGVSRQPQHF
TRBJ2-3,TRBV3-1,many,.,TGTGCCAGCAGCTCGGACCCAGATACGCAGTATTTT,CASSSDPDTQYF
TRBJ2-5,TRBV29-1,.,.,TGCAGCGTTGAATCAGGGGGAGGGACCCAGTACTTC,CSVESGGGTQYF
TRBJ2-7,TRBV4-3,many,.,TGCGCCAGCAGCCCCGGCAGCTCTTATTACGAGCAGTACTTC,CASSPGSSYYEQYF
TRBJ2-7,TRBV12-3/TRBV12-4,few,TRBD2,TGTGCCGGCAGTCCCGGCGGGGGTCGCTACGAGCAGTACTTC,CAGSPGGGRYEQYF
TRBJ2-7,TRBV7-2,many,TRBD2,TGTGCCAGCAGCTCCGGGACTAGGAGAGGTTACGAGCAGTACTTC,CASSSGTRRGYEQYF
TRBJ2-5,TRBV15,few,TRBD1,TGTGCCACCAGCCCTAGACAGGGCGTGGAGACCCAGTACTTC,CATSPRQGVETQYF
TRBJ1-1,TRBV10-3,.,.,TGTGCCATCAGTGAGAACCGTCTGGGGATATCTGAAGCTTTCTTT,CAISENRLGISEAFF
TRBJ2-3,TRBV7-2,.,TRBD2,TGTGCCAGCAGCTTAGGGGTTCTAGCGGGGATCACAGATACGCAGTATTTT,CASSLGVLAGITDTQYF
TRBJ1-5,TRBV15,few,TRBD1,TGTGCCACCAGCAGAGTAGAGACAGGGATGCAGCCCCAGCATTTT,CATSRVETGMQPQHF
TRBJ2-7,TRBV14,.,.,TGTGCCGGCAGCCCCACAGGGGGGGAAGCCTACGAGCAGTACTTC,CAGSPTGGEAYEQYF
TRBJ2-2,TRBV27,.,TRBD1,TGTGCCAGCAGCTTACCCGGCCCTGGACAGGGGAACACCGGGGAGCTGTTTTTT,CASSLPGPGQGNTGELFF
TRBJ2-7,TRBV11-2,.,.,TGTGCCAGCAGTCAACAGGGACTGTTGAATGAGCAGTACTTC,CASSQQGLLNEQYF
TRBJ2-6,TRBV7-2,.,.,TGTGCCAGCAGGTCAGGTCCTGGGGCCAACGTCCTGACTTTC,CASRSGPGANVLTF
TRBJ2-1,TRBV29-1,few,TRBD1,TGCAGCGTTAAAATCGGGACAGGGGGCTATTTTGAGCAGTTCTTC,CSVKIGTGGYFEQFF
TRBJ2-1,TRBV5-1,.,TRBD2,TGCGCCAGCAGCTTGGGGTCTAGCGGGAATTACAGTGAGCAGTTCTTC,CASSLGSSGNYSEQFF
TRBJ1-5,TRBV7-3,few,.,TGTGCCAGCAGCCATATCCATGGGACGGTTAGCAATCAGCCCCAGCATTTT,CASSHIHGTVSNQPQHF
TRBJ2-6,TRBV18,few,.,TGTGCCAGCTCCAAAGGGACCTCTGGGGCCAACGTCCTGACTTTC,CASSKGTSGANVLTF
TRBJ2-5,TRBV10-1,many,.,TGCGCCAGCAGTGAGGCAGGTTGGGAGACCCAGTACTTC,CASSEAGWETQYF
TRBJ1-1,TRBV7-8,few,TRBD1,TGTGCCAGCAGTCGCGCGACAGGGTCTGGCACTGAAGCTTTCTTT,CASSRATGSGTEAFF
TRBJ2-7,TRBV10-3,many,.,TGTGCCATCAGTGAGTCGACTCGGGGGGAGCAGTACTTC,CAISESTRGEQYF
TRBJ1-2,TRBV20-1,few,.,TGCAGTGCTAAGGAGGGGCCTAGTAGCGGCTACACCTTC,CSAKEGPSSGYTF
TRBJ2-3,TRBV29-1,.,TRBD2,TGCAGCGTTGAACTTAGGACTAGCCGGGTTCACACAGATACGCAGTATTTT,CSVELRTSRVHTDTQYF
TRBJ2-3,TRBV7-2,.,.,TGTGCCGGCAGCTTAGGGGCAGCCTTGTCGCAGTATTTT,CAGSLGAALSQYF
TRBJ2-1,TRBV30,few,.,TGTGCCTGGACCATCCCCAGACTGCCCTATGAGCAGTTCTTC,CAWTIPRLPYEQFF
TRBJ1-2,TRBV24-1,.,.,TGTGCCACCAGGGATTGGACGTTAGAAGGTGGCTACACCTTC,CATRDWTLEGGYTF